The rows below give T cell receptor beta chains drawn from one sample of a study of cytomegalovirus exposure and HLA in healthy donors. Using immunoSEQ multiplex PCR, the repertoire was profiled, and TCRdb retains in-frame clones only, with some absent. The profile covers fewer than 150,000 clones, with 80% appearing a single time and about 2.2% taken by the ten largest. Material: PBMCs. The receptors shown here come from a man aged 25 to 45 in good health and CMV-seronegative. Each CDR3 is given with its conserved first and last residue. D genes are given only for firm matches. Rows may omit the clone size; those that give it use once, few, many or a size class.

clone_size j_call v_call d_call cdr3_length cdr3_aa
. TRBJ1-5 TRBV9 TRBD1 14 CASSVGQGEQPQHF
once . TRBV6-5 . 11 CASSLGYEQYF
once TRBJ2-3 TRBV13 . 15 CASSPSFVSTDTQYF
. TRBJ2-7 TRBV5-1 . 12 CASSTGIYEQYF
. TRBJ1-2 TRBV28 . 15 CASSQGGWGPRGYTF
. TRBJ2-5 TRBV6-1 TRBD1 19 CASSEALRGLGGTGKTQYF
. TRBJ1-1 TRBV6-5 TRBD1 15 CASSLVETGATEAFF
. TRBJ2-1 TRBV5-1 TRBD2 11 CASLSGHEQFF
. TRBJ2-5 TRBV7-8 . 13 CASIPWAQETQYF
. TRBJ2-1 TRBV5-4 TRBD2 16 CASSLGLAVTYNEQFF
. TRBJ2-7 TRBV19 TRBD2 16 CASSITGTSGYYEQYF
few TRBJ2-2 TRBV5-4 . 15 CASSFGGDGTGELFF
. TRBJ1-1 TRBV4-1 TRBD1 13 CASSQVTGAEAFF
. TRBJ2-3 TRBV5-6 . 14 CASSWGGGTDTQYF
few TRBJ1-5 TRBV4-2 . 15 CASSQVSGNNQPQHF
few TRBJ2-7 TRBV6-5 . 15 CASSYSSLGSGEQYF
. TRBJ1-5 TRBV28 . 12 CASSIRGGPQNF
. TRBJ1-5 TRBV6-5 . 16 CASSYSGGGGNQPQHF
. TRBJ1-2 TRBV4-1 . 17 CASSQAPRTVRNYGYTF
. TRBJ2-3 TRBV6-6 . 14 CASTPTSNRDTQYF
. TRBJ1-5 TRBV5-1 TRBD1 15 CASSRGTGANQPQNF
once TRBJ1-1 TRBV19 . 13 CASSWGGNTEAFF
. TRBJ2-1 TRBV15 . 15 CATSRDKANYNEQFF
. TRBJ1-2 TRBV4-1 . 12 CASSQDSSGYTF
once TRBJ1-5 TRBV11-2 . 15 CASSLGHQTGQPQHF
. TRBJ2-2 TRBV6-6 TRBD2 14 CASSFGLAPGELFF
. TRBJ2-7 TRBV6-6 TRBD1 16 CASTPPGTGTNHEQYF
. TRBJ1-5 TRBV5-6 TRBD1 15 CASSLLGQRNQPQHF
. TRBJ2-7 TRBV29-1 . 11 CSANWGSQQYF
few TRBJ1-6 TRBV5-6 . 15 CASSQTDSANSPLHF
. TRBJ1-1 TRBV10-3 . 12 CAISEFDTEAFF
. TRBJ1-3 TRBV7-8 . 16 CASSPALLLEGNTIYF
once TRBJ1-5 TRBV27 . 14 CASSRPGSNQPQHF
. TRBJ2-5 TRBV2 . 13 CASSENSQETQYF
. TRBJ2-5 TRBV28 . 15 CASSPRGGTWGTQYF
few TRBJ1-1 TRBV5-1 TRBD1 15 CASSTGGQGSTEAFF
. TRBJ1-6 TRBV2 TRBD1 16 CASSGAIQGRNSPLHF
. TRBJ1-1 TRBV28 TRBD1 14 CASSLWTGYNEAFF
. TRBJ2-1 TRBV5-1 TRBD2 18 CASSAWTVSGGSYNEQFF
. TRBJ2-5 TRBV5-8 TRBD1 16 CASSFPGAGGAETQYF
. TRBJ2-3 TRBV18 TRBD1 14 CASSPGQGPDTQYF
. TRBJ2-3 TRBV27 TRBD2 16 CASRPTSGWSTDTQYF
. TRBJ1-2 TRBV9 . 13 CASSAGRDYGYTF
. TRBJ1-4 TRBV6-5 . 15 CASSYGGGINEKLFF
. TRBJ2-7 TRBV13 . 19 CASSLYSARLAPKGYEQYF
few TRBJ1-5 TRBV4-2 . 16 CASSQDTFAPDQPQHF
. TRBJ1-6 TRBV4-1 . 16 CASSITTAVYNSPLHF
. TRBJ1-5 TRBV7-4 TRBD1 17 CASSLLDRGYSNQPQHF
few TRBJ2-3 TRBV6-6 . 12 CASTGFTDTQYF
few TRBJ1-5 TRBV2 . 13 CASERDNNQPQHF
. TRBJ2-7 TRBV7-8 . 13 CASSLGGTDEQYF
few TRBJ1-6 TRBV5-5 TRBD1 14 CASSPRQGYSPLHF